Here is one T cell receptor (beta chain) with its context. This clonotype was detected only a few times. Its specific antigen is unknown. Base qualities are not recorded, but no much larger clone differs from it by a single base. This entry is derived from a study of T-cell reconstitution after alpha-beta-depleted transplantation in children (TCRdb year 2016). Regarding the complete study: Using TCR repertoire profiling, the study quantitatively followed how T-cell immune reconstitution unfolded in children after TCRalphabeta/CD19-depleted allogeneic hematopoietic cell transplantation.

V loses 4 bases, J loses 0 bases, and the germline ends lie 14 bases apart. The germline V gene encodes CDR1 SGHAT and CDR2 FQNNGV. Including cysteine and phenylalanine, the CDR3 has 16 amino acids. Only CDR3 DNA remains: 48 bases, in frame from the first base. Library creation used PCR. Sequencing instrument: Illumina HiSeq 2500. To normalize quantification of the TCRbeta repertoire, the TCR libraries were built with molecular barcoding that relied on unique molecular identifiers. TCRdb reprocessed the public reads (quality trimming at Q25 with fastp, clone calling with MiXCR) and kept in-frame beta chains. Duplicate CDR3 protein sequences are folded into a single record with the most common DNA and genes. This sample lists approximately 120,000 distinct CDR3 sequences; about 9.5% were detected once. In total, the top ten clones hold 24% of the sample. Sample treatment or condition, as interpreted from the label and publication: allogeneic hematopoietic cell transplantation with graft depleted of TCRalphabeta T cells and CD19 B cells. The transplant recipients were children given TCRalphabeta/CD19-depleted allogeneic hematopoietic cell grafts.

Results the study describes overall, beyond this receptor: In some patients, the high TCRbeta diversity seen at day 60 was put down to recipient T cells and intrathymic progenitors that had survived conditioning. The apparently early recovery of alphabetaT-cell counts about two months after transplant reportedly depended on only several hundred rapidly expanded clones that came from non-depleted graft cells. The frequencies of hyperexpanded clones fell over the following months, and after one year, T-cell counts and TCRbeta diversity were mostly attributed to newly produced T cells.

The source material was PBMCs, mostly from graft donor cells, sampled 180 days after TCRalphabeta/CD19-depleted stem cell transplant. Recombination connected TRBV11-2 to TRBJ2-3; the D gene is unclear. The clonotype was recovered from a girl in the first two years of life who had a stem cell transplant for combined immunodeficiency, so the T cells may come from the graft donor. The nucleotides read TGTGCCAGCAGCTCGTACTCGCGATCTAGCACAGATACGCAGTATTTT. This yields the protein CASSSYSRSSTDTQYF.